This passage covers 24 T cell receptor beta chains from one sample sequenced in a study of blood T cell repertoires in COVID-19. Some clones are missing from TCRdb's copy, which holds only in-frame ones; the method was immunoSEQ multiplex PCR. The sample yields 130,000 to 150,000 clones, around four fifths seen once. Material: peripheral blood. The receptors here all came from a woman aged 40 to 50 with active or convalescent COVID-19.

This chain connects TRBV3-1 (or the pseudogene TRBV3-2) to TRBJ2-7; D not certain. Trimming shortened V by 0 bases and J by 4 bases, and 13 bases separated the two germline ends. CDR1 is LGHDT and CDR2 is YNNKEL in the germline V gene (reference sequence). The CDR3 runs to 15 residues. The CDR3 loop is CASSQEGSGLYEQYF. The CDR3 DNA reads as TGTGCCAGCAGCCAAGAGGGCAGTGGCCTATACGAGCAGTACTTC.

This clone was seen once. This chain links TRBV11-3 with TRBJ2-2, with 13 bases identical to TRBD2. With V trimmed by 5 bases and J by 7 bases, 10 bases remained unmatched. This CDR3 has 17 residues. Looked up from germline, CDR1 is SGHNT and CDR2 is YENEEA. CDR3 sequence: CASSPRTSGGRGGELFF. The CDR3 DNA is TGTGCCAGCAGCCCCCGGACTAGCGGGGGCAGAGGCGGGGAGCTGTTTTTT.

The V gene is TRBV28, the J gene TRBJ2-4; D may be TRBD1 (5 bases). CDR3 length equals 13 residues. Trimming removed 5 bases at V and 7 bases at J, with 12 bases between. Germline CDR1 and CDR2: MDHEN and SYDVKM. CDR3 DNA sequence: TGTGCCAGCAGTACGCGACAGTTGAACATTCAGTACTTC. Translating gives CASSTRQLNIQYF.

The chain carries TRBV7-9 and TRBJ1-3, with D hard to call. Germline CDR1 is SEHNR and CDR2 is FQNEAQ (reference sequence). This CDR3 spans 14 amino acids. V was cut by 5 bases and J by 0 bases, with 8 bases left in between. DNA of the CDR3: TGTGCCAGCAGCCCGAGGAGCTCTGGAAACACCATATATTTT. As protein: CASSPRSSGNTIYF. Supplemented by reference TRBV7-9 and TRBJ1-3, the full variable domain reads DTGVSQNPRHKITKRGQNVTFRCDPISEHNRLYWYRQTLGQGPEFLTYFQNEAQLEKSRLLSDRFSAERPKGSFSTLEIQRTEQGDSAMYLCASSPRSSGNTIYFGEGSWLTVV.

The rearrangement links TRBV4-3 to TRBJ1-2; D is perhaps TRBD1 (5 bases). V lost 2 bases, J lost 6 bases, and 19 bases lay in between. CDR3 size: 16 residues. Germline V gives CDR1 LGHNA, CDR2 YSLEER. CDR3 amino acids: CASSQNTGQLKDGYTF. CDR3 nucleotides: TGCGCCAGCAGCCAAAATACAGGACAACTTAAAGATGGCTACACCTTC.

The CDR3 reads CASSRQGEGTEAFF. CDR3 nucleotide sequence: TGTGCCAGCAGTAGACAGGGAGAGGGCACTGAAGCTTTCTTT. The genes are TRBV2 and TRBJ1-1, with 7 positions matching TRBD1. V shed 5 bases, J shed 4 bases, and the junction held 7 bases outside the gene matches. From germline, CDR1 is SNHLY and CDR2 FYNNEI. This CDR3 region has 14 residues. The entire variable domain, with the rest obtained from reference TRBV2 and TRBJ1-1, is as follows: EPEVTQTPSHQVTQMGQEVILRCVPISNHLYFYWYRQILGQKVEFLVSFYNNEISEKSEIFDDQFSVERPDGSNFTLKIRSTKLEDSAMYFCASSRQGEGTEAFFGQGTRLTVV.

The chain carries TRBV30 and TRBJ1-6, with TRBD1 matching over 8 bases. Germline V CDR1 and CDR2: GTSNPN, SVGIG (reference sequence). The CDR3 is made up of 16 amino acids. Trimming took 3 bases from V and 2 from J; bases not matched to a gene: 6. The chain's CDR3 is CAWRVRGRPYNSPLHF. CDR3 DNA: TGTGCCTGGAGAGTCAGGGGGCGCCCCTATAATTCACCCCTCCACTTT.

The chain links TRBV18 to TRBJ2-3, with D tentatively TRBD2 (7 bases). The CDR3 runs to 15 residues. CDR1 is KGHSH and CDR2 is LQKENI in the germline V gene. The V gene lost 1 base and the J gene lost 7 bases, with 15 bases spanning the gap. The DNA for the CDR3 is TGTGCCAGCTCACCACGGCCGGGGGGCGGATATACGCAGTATTTT. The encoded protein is CASSPRPGGGYTQYF.

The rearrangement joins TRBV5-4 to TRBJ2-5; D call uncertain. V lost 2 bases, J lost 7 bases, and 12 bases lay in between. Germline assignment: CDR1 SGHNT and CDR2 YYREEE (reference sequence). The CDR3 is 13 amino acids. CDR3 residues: CASSLYGRGTQYF. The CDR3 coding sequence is TGTGCCAGCAGCTTATACGGCCGCGGGACCCAGTACTTC.

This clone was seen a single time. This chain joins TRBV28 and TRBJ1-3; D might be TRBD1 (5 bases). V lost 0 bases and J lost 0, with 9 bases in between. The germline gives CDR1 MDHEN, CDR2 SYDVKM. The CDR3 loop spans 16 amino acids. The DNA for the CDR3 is TGTGCCAGCAGTTTATGGGGGCAAAGCTCTGGAAACACCATATATTTT. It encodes CASSLWGQSSGNTIYF.

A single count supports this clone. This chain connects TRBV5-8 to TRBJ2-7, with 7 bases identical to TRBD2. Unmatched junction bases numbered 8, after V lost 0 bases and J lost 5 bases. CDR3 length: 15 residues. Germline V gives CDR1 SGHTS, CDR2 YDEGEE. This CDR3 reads CASSLGAGVLDEQYF. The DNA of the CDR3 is TGTGCCAGCAGCTTGGGCGCGGGAGTTCTCGACGAGCAGTACTTC.

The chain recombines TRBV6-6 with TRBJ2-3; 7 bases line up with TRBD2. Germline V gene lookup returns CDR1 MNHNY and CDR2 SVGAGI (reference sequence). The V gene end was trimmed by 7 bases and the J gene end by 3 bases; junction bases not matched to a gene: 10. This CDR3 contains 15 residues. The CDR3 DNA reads TGTGCCAGCACCCTAACGGGCGGGAGAACAGATACGCAGTATTTT. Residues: CASTLTGGRTDTQYF.

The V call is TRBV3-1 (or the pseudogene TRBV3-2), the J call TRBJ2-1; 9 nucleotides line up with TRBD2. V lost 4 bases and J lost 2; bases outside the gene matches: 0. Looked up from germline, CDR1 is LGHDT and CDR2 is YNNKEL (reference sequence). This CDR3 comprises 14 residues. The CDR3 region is CASSRLAAYNEQFF. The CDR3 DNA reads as TGTGCCAGCAGCCGACTAGCGGCCTACAATGAGCAGTTCTTC.

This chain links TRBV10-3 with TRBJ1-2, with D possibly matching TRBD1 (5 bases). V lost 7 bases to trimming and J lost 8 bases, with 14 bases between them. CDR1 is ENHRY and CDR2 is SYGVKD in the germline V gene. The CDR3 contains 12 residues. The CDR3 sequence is CAITAAGSGYTF. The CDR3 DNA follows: TGTGCCATCACCGCGGCAGGGTCGGGCTACACCTTC.

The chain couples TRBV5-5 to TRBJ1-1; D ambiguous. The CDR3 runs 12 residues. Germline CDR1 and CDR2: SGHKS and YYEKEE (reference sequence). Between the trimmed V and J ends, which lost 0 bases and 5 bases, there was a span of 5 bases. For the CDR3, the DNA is TGTGCCAGCAGCTTGGCGCTAACTGAAGCTTTCTTT. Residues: CASSLALTEAFF.

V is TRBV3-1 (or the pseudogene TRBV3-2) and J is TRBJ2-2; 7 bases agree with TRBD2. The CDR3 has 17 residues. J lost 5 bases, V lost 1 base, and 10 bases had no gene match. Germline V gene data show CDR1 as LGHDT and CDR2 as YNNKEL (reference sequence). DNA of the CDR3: TGTGCCAGCAGCCAAGTGGCGGGAGCCCGCGGTACCGGGGAGCTGTTTTTT. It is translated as CASSQVAGARGTGELFF.

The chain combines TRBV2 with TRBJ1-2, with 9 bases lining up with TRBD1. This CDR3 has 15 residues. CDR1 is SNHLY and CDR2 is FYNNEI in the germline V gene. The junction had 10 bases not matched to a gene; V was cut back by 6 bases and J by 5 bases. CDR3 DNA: TGTGCCAGCAGCTACAGACAGGGGGGGACTTATGGCTACACCTTC. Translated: CASSYRQGGTYGYTF.

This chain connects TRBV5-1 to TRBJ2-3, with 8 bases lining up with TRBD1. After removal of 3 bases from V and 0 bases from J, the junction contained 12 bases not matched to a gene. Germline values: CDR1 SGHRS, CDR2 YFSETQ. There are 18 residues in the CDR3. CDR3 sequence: CASSSQKNRGRSTDTQYF. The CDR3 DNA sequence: TGCGCCAGCAGCTCCCAAAAGAACAGGGGGAGAAGCACAGATACGCAGTATTTT. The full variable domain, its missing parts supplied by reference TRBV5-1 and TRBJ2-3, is KAGVTQTPRYLIKTRGQQVTLSCSPISGHRSVSWYQQTPGQGLQFLFEYFSETQRNKGNFPGRFSGRQFSNSRSEMNVSTLELGDSALYLCASSSQKNRGRSTDTQYFGPGTRLTVL.

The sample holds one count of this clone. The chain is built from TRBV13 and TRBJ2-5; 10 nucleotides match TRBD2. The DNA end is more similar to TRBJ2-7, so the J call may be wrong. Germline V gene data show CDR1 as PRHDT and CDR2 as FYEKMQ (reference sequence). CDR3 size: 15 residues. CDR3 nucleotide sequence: TGTGCCAGCAGCTTAAGCGGGAGGGCCAATCACGAGCAGTACTTC. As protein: CASSLSGRANHEQYF.

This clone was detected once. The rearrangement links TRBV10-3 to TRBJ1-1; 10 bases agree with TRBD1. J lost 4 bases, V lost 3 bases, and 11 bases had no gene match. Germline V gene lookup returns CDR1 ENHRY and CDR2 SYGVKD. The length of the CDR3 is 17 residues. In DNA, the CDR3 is TGTGCCATCAGTGAAGGACAGGGGGGATATTTTGGCACTGAAGCTTTCTTT. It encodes CAISEGQGGYFGTEAFF.

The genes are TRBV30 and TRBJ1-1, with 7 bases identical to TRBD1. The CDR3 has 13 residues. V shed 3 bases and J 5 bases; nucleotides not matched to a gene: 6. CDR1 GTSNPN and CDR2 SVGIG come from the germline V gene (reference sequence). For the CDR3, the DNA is TGTGCCTGGAGCCTGACAGGGAGAACTGAAGCTTTCTTT. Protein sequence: CAWSLTGRTEAFF.

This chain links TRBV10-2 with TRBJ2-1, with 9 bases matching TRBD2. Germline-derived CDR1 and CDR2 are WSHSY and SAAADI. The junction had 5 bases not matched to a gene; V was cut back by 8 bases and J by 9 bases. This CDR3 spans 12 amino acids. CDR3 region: CASHGTSPEQFF. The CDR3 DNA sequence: TGCGCCAGCCACGGGACTAGCCCTGAGCAGTTCTTC.

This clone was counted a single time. CDR3 coding DNA: TGTGCCAGCAGCCTCAGATATGGCTACACCTTC. Its translation: CASSLRYGYTF. This chain links TRBV28 with TRBJ1-2; D is unclear. The CDR3 sequence is 11 residues long. Germline loops: CDR1 MDHEN, CDR2 SYDVKM. Trimming took 6 bases from V and 5 from J, leaving 7 bases between them.

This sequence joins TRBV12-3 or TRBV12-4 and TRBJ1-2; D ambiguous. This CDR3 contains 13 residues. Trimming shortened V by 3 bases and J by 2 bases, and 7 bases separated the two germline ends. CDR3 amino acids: CASSLRRNYGYTF. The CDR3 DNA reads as TGTGCCAGCAGTTTGAGGCGGAACTATGGCTACACCTTC.